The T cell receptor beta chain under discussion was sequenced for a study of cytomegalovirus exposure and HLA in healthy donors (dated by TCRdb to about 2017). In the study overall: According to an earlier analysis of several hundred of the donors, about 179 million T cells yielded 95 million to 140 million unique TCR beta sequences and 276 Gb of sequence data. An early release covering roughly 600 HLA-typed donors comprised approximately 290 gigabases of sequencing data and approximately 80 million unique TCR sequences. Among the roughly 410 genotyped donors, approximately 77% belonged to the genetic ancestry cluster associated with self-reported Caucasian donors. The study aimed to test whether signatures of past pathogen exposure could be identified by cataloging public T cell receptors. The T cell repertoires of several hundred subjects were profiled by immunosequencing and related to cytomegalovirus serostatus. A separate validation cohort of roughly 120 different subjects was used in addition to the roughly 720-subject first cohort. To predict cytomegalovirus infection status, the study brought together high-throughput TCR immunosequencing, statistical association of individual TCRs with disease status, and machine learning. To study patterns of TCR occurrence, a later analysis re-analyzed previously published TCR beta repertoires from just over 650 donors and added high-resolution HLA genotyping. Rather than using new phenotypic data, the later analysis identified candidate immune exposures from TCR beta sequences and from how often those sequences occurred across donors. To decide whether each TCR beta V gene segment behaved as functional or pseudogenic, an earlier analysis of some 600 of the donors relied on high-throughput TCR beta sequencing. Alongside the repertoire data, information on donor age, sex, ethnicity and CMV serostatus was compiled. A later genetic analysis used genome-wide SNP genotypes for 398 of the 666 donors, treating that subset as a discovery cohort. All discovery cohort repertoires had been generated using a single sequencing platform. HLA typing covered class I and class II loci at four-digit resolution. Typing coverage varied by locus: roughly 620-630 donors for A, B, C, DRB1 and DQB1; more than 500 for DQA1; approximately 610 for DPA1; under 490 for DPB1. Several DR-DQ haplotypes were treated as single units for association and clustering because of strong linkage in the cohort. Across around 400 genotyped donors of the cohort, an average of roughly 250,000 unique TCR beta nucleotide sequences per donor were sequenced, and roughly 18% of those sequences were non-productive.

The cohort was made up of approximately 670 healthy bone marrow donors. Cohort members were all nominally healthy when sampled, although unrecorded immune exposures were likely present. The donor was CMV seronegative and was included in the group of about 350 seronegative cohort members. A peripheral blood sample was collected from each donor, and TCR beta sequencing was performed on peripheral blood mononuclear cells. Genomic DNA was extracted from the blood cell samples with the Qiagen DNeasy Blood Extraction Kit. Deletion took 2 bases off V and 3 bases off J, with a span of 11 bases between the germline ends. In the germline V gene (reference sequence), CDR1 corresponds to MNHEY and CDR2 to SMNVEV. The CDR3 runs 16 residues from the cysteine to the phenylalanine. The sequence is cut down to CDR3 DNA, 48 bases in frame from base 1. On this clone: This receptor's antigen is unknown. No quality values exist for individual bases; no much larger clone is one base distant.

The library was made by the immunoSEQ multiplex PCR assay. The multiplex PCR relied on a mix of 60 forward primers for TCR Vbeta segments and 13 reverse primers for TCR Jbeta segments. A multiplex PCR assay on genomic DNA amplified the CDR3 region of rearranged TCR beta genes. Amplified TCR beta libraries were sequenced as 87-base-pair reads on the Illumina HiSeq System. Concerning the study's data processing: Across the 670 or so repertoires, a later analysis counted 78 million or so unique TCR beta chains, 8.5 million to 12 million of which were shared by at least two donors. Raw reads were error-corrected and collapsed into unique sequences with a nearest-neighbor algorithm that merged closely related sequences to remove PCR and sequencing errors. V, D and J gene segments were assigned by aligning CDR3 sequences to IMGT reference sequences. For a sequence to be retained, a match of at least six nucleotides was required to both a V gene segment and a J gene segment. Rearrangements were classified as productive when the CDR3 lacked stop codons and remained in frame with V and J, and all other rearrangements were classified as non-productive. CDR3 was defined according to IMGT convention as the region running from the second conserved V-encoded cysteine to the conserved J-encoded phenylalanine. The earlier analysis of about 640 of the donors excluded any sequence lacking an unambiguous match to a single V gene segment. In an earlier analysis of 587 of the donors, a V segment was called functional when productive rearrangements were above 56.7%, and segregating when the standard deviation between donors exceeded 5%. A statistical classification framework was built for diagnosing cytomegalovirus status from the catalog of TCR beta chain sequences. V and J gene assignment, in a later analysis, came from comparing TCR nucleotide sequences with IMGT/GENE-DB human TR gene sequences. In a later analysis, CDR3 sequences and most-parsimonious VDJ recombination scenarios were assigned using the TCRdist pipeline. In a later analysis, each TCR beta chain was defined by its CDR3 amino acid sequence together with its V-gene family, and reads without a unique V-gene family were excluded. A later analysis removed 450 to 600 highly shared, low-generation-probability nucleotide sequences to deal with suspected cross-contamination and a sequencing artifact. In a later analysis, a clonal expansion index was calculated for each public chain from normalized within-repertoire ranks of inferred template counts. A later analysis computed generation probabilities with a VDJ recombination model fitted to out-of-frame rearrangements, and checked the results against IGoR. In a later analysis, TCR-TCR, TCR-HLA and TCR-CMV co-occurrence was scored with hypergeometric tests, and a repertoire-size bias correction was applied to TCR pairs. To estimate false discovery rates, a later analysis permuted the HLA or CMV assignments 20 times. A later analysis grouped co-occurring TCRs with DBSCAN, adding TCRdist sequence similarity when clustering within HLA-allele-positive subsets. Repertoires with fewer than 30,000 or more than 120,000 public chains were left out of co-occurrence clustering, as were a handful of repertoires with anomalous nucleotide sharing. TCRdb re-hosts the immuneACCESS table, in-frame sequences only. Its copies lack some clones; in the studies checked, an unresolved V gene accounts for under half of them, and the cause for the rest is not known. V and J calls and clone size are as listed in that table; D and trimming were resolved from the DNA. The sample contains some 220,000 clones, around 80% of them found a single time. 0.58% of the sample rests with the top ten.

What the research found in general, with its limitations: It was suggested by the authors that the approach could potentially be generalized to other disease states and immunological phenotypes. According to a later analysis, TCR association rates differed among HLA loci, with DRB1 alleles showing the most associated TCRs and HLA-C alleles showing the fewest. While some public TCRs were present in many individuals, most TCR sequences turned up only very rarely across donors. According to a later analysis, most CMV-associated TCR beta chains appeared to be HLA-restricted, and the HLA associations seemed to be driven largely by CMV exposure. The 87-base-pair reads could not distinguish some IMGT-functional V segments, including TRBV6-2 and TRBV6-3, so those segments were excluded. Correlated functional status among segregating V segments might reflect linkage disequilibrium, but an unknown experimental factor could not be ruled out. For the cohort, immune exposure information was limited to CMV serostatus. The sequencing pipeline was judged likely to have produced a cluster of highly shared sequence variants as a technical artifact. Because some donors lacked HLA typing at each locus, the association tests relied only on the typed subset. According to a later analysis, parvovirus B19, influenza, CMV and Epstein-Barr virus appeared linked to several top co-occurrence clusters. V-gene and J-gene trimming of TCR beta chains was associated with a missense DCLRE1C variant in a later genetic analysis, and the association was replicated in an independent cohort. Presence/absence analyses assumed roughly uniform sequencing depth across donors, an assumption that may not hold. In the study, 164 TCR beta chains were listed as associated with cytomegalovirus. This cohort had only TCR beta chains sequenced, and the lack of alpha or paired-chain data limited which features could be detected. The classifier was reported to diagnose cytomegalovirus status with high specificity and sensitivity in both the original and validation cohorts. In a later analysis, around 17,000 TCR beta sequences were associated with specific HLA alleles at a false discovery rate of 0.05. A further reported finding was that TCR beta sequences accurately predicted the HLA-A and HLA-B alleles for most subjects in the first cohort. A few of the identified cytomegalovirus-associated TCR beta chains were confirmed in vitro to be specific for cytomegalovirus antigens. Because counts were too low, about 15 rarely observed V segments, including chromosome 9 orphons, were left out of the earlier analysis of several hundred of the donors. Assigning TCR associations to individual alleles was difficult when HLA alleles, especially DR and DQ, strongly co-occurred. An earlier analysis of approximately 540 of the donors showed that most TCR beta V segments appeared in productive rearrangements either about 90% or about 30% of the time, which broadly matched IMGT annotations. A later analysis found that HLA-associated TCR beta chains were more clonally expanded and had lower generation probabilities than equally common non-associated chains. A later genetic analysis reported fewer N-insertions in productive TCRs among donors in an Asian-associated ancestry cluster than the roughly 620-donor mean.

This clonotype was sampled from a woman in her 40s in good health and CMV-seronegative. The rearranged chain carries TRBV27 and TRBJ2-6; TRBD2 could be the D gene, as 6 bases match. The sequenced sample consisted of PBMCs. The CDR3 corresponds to CASSLMTSRGANVLTF. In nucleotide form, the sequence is TGTGCCAGCAGTTTAATGACTAGTCGTGGGGCCAACGTCCTGACTTTC. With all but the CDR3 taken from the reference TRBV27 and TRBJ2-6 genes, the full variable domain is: EAQVTQNPRYLITVTGKKLTVTCSQNMNHEYMSWYRQDPGLGLRQIYYSMNVEVTDKGDVPEGYKVSRKEKRNFPLILESPSPNQTSLYFCASSLMTSRGANVLTFGAGSRLTVL.